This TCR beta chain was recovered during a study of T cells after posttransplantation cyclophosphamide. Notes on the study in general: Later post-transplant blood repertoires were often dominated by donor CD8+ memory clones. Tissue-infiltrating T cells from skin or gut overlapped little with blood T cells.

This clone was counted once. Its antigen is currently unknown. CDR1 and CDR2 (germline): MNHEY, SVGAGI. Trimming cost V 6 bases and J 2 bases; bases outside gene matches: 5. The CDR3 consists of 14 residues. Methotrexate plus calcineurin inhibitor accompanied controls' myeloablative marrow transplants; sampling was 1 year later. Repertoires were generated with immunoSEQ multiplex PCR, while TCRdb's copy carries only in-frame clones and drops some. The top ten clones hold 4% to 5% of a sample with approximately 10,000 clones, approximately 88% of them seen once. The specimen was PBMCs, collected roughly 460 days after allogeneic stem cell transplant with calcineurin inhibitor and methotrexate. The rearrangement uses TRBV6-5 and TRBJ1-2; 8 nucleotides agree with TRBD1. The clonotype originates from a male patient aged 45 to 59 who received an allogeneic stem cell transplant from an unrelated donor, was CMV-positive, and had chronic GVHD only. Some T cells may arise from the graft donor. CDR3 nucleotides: TGTGCCAGCAGACGGACAGGGTCAAACTATGGCTACACCTTC. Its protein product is CASRRTGSNYGYTF.